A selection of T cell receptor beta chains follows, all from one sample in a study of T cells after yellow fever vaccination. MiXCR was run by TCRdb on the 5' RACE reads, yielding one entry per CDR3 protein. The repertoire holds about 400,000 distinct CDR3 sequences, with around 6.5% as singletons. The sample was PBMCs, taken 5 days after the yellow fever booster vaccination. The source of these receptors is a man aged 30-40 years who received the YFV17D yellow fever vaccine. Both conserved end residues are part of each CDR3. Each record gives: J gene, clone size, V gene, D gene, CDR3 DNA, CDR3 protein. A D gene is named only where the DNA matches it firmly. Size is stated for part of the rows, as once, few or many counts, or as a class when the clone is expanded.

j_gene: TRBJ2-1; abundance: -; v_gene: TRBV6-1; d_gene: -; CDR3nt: TGTGCCAGCAGTGACGATGGAGGGGGACTCTACTACAATGAGCAGTTCTTC; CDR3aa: CASSDDGGGLYYNEQFF
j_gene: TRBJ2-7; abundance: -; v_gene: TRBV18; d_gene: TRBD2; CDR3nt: TGTGCCAGCTCACCATTGGGGTCGGGGGGATACTACGAGCAGTACTTC; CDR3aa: CASSPLGSGGYYEQYF
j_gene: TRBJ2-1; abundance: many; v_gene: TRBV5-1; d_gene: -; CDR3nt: TGCGCCAGCAGCTTGAGCGGGCGTAGCTCCTACAATGAGCAGTTCTTC; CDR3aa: CASSLSGRSSYNEQFF
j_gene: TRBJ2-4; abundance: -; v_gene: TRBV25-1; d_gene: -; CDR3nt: TGTGCCAGCAGTGAAACAGAAAAAAACATTCAGTACTTC; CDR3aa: CASSETEKNIQYF
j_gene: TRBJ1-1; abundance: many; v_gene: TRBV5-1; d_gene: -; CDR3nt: TGCGCCAGCAGCTTGGGGGGCGGGAACACTGAAGCTTTCTTT; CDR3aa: CASSLGGGNTEAFF
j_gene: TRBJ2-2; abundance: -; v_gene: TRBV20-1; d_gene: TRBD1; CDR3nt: TGCAGTGCTAGGGAGACAGGGGGCGTCACCGGGGAGCTGTTTTTT; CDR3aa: CSARETGGVTGELFF
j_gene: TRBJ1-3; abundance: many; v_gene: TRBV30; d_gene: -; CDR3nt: TGTGCCTGGAGCGAACTCTCTGGAAACACCATATATTTT; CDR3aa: CAWSELSGNTIYF
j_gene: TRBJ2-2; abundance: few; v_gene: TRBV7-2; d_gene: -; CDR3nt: TGTGCCAGCAGCCCCCCGAAGGGGGAGCTGTTTTTT; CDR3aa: CASSPPKGELFF
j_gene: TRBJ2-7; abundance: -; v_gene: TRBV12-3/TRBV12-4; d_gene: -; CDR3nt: TGTGCCAGCTCGGGCAGCTGCGAGCAGTACTTC; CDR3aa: CASSGSCEQYF
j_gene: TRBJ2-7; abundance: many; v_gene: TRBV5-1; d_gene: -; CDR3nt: TGCGCCAGCAGCTTGTTATATGGGTACGAGCAGTACTTC; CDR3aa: CASSLLYGYEQYF
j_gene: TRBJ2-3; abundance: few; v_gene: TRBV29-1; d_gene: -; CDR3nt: TGCAGCGTTGAAGATCTTCCGGGGGCTTATAGCACAGATACGCAGTATTTT; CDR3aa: CSVEDLPGAYSTDTQYF
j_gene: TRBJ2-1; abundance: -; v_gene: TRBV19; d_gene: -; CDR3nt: TGTGCCAGTAGTCCGACCGGAGGGGACTCCTACAATGAGCAGTTCTTC; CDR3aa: CASSPTGGDSYNEQFF
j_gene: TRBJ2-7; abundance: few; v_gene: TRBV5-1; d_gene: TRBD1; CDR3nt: TGCGCCAGCAGCTCGAATTCAGGGGGTCCCTACGAGCAGTACTTC; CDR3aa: CASSSNSGGPYEQYF
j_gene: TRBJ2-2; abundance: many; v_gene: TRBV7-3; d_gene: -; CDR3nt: TGTGCCAGCAGCCTAGCCGCCGGGGAGCTGTTTTTT; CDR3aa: CASSLAAGELFF
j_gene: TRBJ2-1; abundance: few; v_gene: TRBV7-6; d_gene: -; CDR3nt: TGTGCCAGCAGCCAGCCCCTGGGCGAACCCTACAATGAGCAGTTCTTC; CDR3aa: CASSQPLGEPYNEQFF
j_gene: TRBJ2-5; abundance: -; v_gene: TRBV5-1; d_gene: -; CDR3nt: TGCGCCAGCAGCCCTAGTCTATGGACCCAGTACTTC; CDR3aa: CASSPSLWTQYF
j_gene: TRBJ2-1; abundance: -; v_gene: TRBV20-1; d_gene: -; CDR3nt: TGCAGTGCTAGGTACACCGCCGCGGTCTCCTACAATGAGCAGTTCTTC; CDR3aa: CSARYTAAVSYNEQFF
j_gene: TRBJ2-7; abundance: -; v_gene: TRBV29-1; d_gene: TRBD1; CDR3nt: TGCAGCGTCCCCCGGGACAGGGGATCCTACGAGCAGTACTTC; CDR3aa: CSVPRDRGSYEQYF
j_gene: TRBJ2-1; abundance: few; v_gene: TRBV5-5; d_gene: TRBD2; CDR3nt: TGTGCCAGCAGCTGGAGACTAGCGGGAGGGTACAATGAGCAGTTCTTC; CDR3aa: CASSWRLAGGYNEQFF
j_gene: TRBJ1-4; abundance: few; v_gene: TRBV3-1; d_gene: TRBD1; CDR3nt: TGTGCCAGCAGCCAAACCGGGACAGACCGTGAAAAACTGTTTTTT; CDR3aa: CASSQTGTDREKLFF
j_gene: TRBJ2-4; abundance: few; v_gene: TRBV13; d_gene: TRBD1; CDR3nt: TGTGCCAGCAGCAGAGACAGGGTCCAAAACATTCAGTACTTC; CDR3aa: CASSRDRVQNIQYF
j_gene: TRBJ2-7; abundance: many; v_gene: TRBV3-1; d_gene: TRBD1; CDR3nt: TGTGCCAGCAGCCACAAAAGACAGGGGCTTACCATAGAGCAGTACTTC; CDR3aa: CASSHKRQGLTIEQYF
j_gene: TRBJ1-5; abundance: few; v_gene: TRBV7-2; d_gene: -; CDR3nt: TGTGCCAGCAGCTTAAAAGGGGATCAGCCCCAGCATTTT; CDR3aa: CASSLKGDQPQHF
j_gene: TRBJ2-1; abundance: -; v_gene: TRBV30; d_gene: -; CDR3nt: TGTGCCTGGAGTGGAAGGCGCGATGAGCAGTTCTTC; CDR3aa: CAWSGRRDEQFF
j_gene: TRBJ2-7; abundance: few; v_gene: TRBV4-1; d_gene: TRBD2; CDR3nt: TGCGCCAGCAGCCAAGTCTCCGGGAGGGCAAACGACGAGCAGTACTTC; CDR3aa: CASSQVSGRANDEQYF
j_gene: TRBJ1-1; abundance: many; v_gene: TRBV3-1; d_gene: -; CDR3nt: TGTGCCAGCGGAAGAATGAACACTGAAGCTTTCTTT; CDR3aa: CASGRMNTEAFF
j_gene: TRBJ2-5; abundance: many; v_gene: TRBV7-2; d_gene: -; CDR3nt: TGTGCCAGCAGCGCGACTTCTACGAATCAAGAGACCCAGTACTTC; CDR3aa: CASSATSTNQETQYF
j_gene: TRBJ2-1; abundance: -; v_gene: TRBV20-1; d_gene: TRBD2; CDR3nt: TGCAGTGCTAGAGGACTAATAGCGGGAGGGCCATATGAGCAGTTCTTC; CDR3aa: CSARGLIAGGPYEQFF
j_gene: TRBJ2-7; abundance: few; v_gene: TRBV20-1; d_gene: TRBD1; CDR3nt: TGCAGTGCTGCAGGGACAGTGGGGTCCTACGAGCAGTACTTC; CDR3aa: CSAAGTVGSYEQYF
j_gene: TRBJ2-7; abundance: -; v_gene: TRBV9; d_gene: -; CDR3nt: TGTGCCAGCAGCGTAGGGGGGCCCCGGGCGGGCGAGCAGTACTTC; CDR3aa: CASSVGGPRAGEQYF
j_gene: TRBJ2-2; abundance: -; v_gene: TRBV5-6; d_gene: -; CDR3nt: TGTGCCAGCAGCTTGGCCGGGACGGGCGGGACCGGGGAGCTGTTTTTT; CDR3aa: CASSLAGTGGTGELFF
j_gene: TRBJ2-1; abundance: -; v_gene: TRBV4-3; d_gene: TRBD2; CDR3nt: TGCGCCAGCAGCCGCAGCCCGCTGCATTCTATAGCGGGAGGTGGAGATGAGCAGTTCTTC; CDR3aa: CASSRSPLHSIAGGGDEQFF
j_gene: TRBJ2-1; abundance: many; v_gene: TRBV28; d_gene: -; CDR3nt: TGTGCCAGCAGTTCTTTAGGGCAGGTTCGGGAGCAGTTCTTC; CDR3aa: CASSSLGQVREQFF
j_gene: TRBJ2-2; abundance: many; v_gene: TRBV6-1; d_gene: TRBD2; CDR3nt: TGTGCCAGCAGTGACGGGAGGGCCACCGGGGAGCTGTTTTTT; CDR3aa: CASSDGRATGELFF
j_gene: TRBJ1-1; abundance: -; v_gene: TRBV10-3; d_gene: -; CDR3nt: TGTGCCATCAGTGGGTCAGAGAACACTGAAGCTTTCTTT; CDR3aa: CAISGSENTEAFF
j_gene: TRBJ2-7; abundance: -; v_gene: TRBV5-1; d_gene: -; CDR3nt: TGCGCCAGCAGATTCGGGCAGGAGGTAAACGAGCAGTACTTC; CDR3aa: CASRFGQEVNEQYF
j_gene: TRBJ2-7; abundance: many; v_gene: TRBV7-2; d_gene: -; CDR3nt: TGTGCCAGCACCTGGGGTCCCTACGAGCAGTACTTC; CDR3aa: CASTWGPYEQYF
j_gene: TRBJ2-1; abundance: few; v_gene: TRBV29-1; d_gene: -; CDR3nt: TGCAGCGTGTTACTAGCCTACAATGAGCAGTTCTTC; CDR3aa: CSVLLAYNEQFF
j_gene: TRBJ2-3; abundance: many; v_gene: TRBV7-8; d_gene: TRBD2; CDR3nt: TGTGCCAGCACCATAGGAGGGGGCGGGAGGGCCTCGCCCACGCAGTATTTT; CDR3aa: CASTIGGGGRASPTQYF
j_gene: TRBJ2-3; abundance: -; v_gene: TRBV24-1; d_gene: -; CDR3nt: TGTGCCACCAGTACCGGACAACCCGGCACAGATACGCAGTATTTT; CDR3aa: CATSTGQPGTDTQYF
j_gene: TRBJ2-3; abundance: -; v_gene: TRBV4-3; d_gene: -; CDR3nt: TGCGCCAGCAGCCAAATGAAGCGGCCCGCAGATACGCAGTATTTT; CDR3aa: CASSQMKRPADTQYF
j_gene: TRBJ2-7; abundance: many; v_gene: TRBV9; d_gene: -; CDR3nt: TGTGCCAGCAGCCCCCGCCCCTACGAGCAGTACTTC; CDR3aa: CASSPRPYEQYF
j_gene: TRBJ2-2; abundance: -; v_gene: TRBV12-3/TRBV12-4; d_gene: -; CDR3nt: TGTGCCAGCAGTTTTACCGGGACCTCGAACACCGGGGAGCTGTTTTTT; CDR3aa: CASSFTGTSNTGELFF
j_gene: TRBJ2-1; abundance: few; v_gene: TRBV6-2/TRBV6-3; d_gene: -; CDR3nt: TGTGCCAGCAGTTACTCGTCTGGACCCAATGAGCAGTTCTTC; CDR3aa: CASSYSSGPNEQFF
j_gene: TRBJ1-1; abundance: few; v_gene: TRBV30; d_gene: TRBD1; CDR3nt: TGTGCCTGGAGTCCCGGACAGGGGGCTTCCACTGAAGCTTTCTTT; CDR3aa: CAWSPGQGASTEAFF
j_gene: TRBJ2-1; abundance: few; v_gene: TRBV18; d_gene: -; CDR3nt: TGTGCCAGCTCACCACTCACCGGGGGCACGGGAGATGAGCAGTTCTTC; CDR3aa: CASSPLTGGTGDEQFF
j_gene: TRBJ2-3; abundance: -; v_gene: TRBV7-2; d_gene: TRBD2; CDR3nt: TGTGCCAGCAGCTTAATCCCGGGAGGGCCTTCAGATACGCAGTATTTT; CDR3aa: CASSLIPGGPSDTQYF
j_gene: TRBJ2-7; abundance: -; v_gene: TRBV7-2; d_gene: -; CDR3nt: TGTGCCAGCAGCCAGGGGTGGGAGCAGTACTTC; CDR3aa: CASSQGWEQYF